These T cell receptor beta chains were read from a single sample in a study of cytomegalovirus exposure and HLA in healthy donors. Assay: immunoSEQ multiplex PCR; the TCRdb copy retains only in-frame clones and omits some. The top ten clones hold less than 3.5% of a sample with roughly 130,000 clones, around 73% of them seen once. Material: PBMCs. Receptors originate from a human donor in good health. Each CDR3 is given with its conserved first and last residue. The D gene is left open where the match is weak. Some rows have no size entry. The others give once, few or many, or a class for an expanded clone.

>TRBJ2-7|-|TRBV19|-
TGTGCCAGTAGTAGAGAACCGGGACACATGTCCTACGAGCAGTACTTC
CASSREPGHMSYEQYF
>TRBJ2-1|-|TRBV9|TRBD1
TGTGCCAGCAGCTCTCGACAGGGGGCCTCCTACAATGAGCAGTTCTTC
CASSSRQGASYNEQFF
>TRBJ1-1|-|TRBV28|TRBD1
TGTGCCAGCACCCCGACAGGGCCTATGAACACTGAAGCTTTCTTT
CASTPTGPMNTEAFF
>TRBJ2-5|-|TRBV7-9|-
TGTGCCAGCAGCTTCGGTCGGTCGTCCCCACCGCAAGAGACCCAGTACTTC
CASSFGRSSPPQETQYF
>TRBJ1-3|-|TRBV10-3|-
TGTGCCATCAGTGATACGGTGGGCAGCCAGAGCTCTGGAAACACCATATATTTT
CAISDTVGSQSSGNTIYF
>TRBJ1-2|-|TRBV7-2|TRBD1
TGTGCCAGCAGCCCGGACAGGGGATATGGCTACACCTTC
CASSPDRGYGYTF
>TRBJ1-2|-|TRBV16|-
TGTGCCAGCAGCCAATTTGGCGCTGGGCCATACGGCTACACCTTC
CASSQFGAGPYGYTF
>TRBJ2-3|-|TRBV6-4|TRBD1
TGTGCCAGCAGTGACGGGACAGCCCACGATACGCAGTATTTT
CASSDGTAHDTQYF
>TRBJ2-5|-|TRBV11-2|TRBD2
TGTGCCAGCAGCGGGGGGACTAGCGGGAGAGAGACCCAGTACTTC
CASSGGTSGRETQYF
>TRBJ2-7|few|TRBV9|TRBD1
TGTGCCAGCAGCCCAGGGTCGGGACAGGGGGTTAAGGAGCAGTACTTC
CASSPGSGQGVKEQYF
>TRBJ2-7|-|TRBV5-4|-
TGTGCCAGCAGCGGGGGCCCCCTTCTCTACGAGCAGTACTTC
CASSGGPLLYEQYF
>TRBJ2-1|-|TRBV5-4|TRBD1
TGTGCCAGCAGCTTGGCCTCCGGACAGGCGTGGAATGAGCAGTTCTTC
CASSLASGQAWNEQFF
>TRBJ2-5|-|TRBV5-6|TRBD1
TGTGCCAGCCGGGACAGGGAAGAGACCCAGTACTTC
CASRDREETQYF
>TRBJ2-7|-|TRBV6-1|-
TGTGCCACCCTACAGGGTTCATCCTACGAGCAGTACTTC
CATLQGSSYEQYF
>TRBJ1-1|-|TRBV18|-
TGTGCCAGCTCCCCGCCCCCGGACAGGAACACTGAAGCTTTCTTT
CASSPPPDRNTEAFF
>TRBJ2-3|-|TRBV7-9|TRBD1
TGTGCCAGCAGCCGTGACAGGGCTACCACAGATACGCAGTATTTT
CASSRDRATTDTQYF
>TRBJ2-7|few|TRBV5-6|TRBD1
TGTGCCAGCAGCTACAGGGGGTTTGCCTACGAGCAGTACTTC
CASSYRGFAYEQYF
>TRBJ2-7|-|TRBV7-9|-
TGTGCCAGCAGCTTAGAGGGAGGTACCTCCGAGCAGTACTTC
CASSLEGGTSEQYF
>TRBJ2-4|-|TRBV13|-
TGTGCCAGCAGCTTGGGAGGATCCAAAAACATTCAGTACTTC
CASSLGGSKNIQYF
>TRBJ2-7|few|TRBV6-5|TRBD2
TGTGCCAGCAGTCCCCAGCGGGAGGACTTC
CASSPQREDF
>TRBJ1-5|few|TRBV29-1|TRBD1
TGCAGCGTTCAAAAGGGGGGGACAGGGGTCCTGGACCATCCAGCTCAGCCCCAGCATTTT
CSVQKGGTGVLDHPAQPQHF
>TRBJ2-5|-|TRBV2|-
TGTGCCAGCAGACCCCTAGGGGGGAGGGCGGGGGAGCAGTACTTC
CASRPLGGRAGEQYF
>TRBJ2-5|-|TRBV7-9|-
TGTTCCAGCAGCTTAGTTGTCGGCGGGACCGGTGAGACCCAGTACTTC
CSSSLVVGGTGETQYF